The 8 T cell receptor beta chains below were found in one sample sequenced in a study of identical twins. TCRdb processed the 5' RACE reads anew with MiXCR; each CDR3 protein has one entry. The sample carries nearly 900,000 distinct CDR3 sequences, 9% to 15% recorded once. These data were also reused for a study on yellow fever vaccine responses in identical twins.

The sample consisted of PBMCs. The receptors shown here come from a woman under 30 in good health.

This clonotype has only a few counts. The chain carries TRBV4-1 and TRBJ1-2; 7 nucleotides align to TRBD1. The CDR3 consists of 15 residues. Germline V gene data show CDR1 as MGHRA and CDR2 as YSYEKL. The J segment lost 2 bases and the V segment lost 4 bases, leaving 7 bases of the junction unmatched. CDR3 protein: CASSPPTGFNYGYTF. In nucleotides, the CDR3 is TGCGCCAGCAGCCCCCCGACAGGGTTCAACTATGGCTACACCTTC.

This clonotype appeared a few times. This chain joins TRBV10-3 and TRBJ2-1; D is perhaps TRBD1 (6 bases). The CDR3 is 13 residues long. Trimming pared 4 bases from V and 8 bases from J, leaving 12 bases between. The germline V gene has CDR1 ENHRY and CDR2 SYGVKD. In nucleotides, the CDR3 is TGTGCCATCAGTGTAAGCGACAGGCATGAGCAGTTCTTC. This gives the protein CAISVSDRHEQFF.

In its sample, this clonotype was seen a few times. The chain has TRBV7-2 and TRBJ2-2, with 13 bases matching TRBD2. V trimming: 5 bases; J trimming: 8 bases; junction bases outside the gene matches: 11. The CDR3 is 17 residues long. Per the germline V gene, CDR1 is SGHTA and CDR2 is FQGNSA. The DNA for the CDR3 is TGTGCCAGCAGCCCCCTGAGGACTAGCGGGAGTACTGGGGAGCTGTTTTTT. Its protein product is CASSPLRTSGSTGELFF.

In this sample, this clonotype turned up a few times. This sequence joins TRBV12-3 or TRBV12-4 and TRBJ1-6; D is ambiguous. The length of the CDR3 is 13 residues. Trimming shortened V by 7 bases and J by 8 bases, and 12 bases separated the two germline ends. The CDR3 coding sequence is TGTGCCAGCACCCTAAAGGGCTATTCACCCCTCCACTTT. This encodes CASTLKGYSPLHF.

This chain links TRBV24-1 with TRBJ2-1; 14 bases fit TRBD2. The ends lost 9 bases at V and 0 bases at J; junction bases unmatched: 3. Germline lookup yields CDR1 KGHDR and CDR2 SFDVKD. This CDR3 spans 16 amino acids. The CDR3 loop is CATGTSGGRSYNEQFF. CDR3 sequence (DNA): TGTGCCACCGGGACTAGCGGGGGCCGCTCCTACAATGAGCAGTTCTTC.

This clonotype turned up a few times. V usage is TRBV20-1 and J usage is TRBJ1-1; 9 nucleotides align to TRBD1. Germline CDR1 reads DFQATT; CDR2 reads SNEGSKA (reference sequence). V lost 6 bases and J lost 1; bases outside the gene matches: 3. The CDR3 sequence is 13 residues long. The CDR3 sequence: CSAWGQGNTEAFF. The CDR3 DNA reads TGCAGTGCATGGGGACAGGGGAACACTGAAGCTTTCTTT.

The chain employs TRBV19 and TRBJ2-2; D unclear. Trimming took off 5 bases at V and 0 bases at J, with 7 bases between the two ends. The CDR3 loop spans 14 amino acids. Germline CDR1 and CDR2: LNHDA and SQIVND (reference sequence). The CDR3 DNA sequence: TGTGCCAGTAGTGCACAACCGAACACCGGGGAGCTGTTTTTT. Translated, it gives CASSAQPNTGELFF.

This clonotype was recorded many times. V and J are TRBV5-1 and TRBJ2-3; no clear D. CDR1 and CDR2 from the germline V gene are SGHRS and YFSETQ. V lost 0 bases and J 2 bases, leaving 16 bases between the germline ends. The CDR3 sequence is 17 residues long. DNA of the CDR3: TGCGCCAGCAGCTTGGCCCTGTCCAGGATTGTCACAGATACGCAGTATTTT. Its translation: CASSLALSRIVTDTQYF.